This TCR beta chain was sequenced in a study of CD8 T cells in Susac syndrome. CDR1 and CDR2 (germline): SEHNR, FQNEAQ (reference sequence). The CDR3 sequence is 15 residues long. With V trimmed by 5 bases and J by 4 bases, 7 bases remained unmatched. In blood CD8+ and CD4+ T cells, TCR beta underwent sequencing. Negative isolation was applied to CD8+ and CD4+ T cells, and FACS enrichment was applied to TEMRA cells. Random hexamers primed reverse transcription of about 0.45 to 1 ug RNA. Across 54 Vbeta and 13 Jbeta, immunoSEQ multiplex PCR amplified TCR beta CDR3. TCRdb fed the immunoSEQ multiplex PCR reads into MiXCR, producing one record per CDR3 protein. The sample carries tens of thousands of distinct CDR3 sequences, around 96% recorded once.

Material for sequencing was CD8+ T cells from PBMCs. The receptor was derived from a human donor with multiple sclerosis. The J gene is TRBJ2-1, the V gene TRBV7-9; 8 nucleotides agree with TRBD2. CDR3 sequence (DNA): TGTGCCAGCAGCCACCCGACTAGCGATTACAATGAGCAGTTCTTC. Encoded protein: CASSHPTSDYNEQFF. Variable domain in full (rest from reference TRBV7-9 and TRBJ2-1): DTGVSQNPRHKITKRGQNVTFRCDPISEHNRLYWYRQTLGQGPEFLTYFQNEAQLEKSRLLSDRFSAERPKGSFSTLEIQRTEQGDSAMYLCASSHPTSDYNEQFFGPGTRLTVL.